This T cell receptor beta chain came from a study of naive and memory T cell subsets. Study-wide findings and caveats: The power law exponent of TCR abundance differed between naive and memory cells. Clonotypes here are unpaired alpha or beta chain sequences. A few larger clonotypes appeared in naive repertoires, especially CD8, possibly memory cells re-expressing CD45RA.

An equimolar mix of two oligonucleotides served as the beta constant-region primer for TRBC1 and TRBC2. Ligated cDNA was amplified by four rounds of PCR with nested alpha and beta constant-region primers and SP2. From the UMI-ligation and nested PCR reads, TCRdb called clonotypes with MiXCR, one entry per CDR3 protein. The sample lists over 130,000 distinct CDR3 sequences; about 20% were seen once. Germline V gene lookup returns CDR1 MDHEN and CDR2 SYDVKM. Trimming took 8 bases from V and 5 from J, leaving 16 bases between them. This CDR3 comprises 13 residues. This clonotype was observed a few times. Its antigen remains unknown.

Specimen: naive CD8+ T cells from blood. The rearrangement links TRBV28 to TRBJ2-7; D is undetermined. The origin of this receptor is a human donor in good health. In nucleotides, the CDR3 is TGTGCCAGCGGCGACAATTCTCCCCACGAGCAGTACTTC. Its protein is CASGDNSPHEQYF.